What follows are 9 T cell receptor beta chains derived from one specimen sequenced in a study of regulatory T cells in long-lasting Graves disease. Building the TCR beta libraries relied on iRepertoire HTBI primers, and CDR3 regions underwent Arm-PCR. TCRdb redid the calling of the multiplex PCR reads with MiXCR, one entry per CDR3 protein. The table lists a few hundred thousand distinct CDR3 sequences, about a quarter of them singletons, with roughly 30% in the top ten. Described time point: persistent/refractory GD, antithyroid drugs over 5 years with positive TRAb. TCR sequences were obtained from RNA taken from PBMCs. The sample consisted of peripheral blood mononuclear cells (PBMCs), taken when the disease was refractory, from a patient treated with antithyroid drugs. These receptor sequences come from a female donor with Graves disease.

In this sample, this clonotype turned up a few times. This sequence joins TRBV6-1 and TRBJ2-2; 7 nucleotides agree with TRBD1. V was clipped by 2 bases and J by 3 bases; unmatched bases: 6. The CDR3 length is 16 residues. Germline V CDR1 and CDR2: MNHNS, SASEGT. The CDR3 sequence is CASSELAGGHTGELFF. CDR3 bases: TGTGCCAGCAGTGAATTGGCAGGGGGTCACACCGGGGAGCTGTTTTTT.

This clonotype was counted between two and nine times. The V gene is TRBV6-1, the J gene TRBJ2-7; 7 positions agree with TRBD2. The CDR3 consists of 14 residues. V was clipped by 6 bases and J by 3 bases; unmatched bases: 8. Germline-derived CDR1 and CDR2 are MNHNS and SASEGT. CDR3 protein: CASRSTGTNYEQYF. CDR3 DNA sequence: TGTGCCAGCAGATCCACCGGGACTAACTACGAGCAGTACTTC.

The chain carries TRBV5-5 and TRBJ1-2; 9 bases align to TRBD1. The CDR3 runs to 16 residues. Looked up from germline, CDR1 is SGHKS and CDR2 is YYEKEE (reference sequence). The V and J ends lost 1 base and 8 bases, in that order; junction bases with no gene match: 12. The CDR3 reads CASSLMGDRDPGGYTF. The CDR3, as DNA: TGTGCCAGCAGCTTGATGGGGGACAGGGATCCTGGAGGCTACACCTTC. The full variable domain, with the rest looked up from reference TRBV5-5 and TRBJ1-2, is DAGVTQSPTHLIKTRGQQVTLRCSPISGHKSVSWYQQVLGQGPQFIFQYYEKEERGRGNFPDRFSARQFPNYSSELNVNALLLGDSALYLCASSLMGDRDPGGYTFGSGTRLTVV.

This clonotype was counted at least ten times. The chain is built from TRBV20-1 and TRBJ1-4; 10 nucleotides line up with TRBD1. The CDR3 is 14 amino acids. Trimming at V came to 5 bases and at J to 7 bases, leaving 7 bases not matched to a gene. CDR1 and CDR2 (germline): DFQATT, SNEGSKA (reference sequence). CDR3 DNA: TGCAGTGCTCGGGACAGGGGCTTACGTGAAAAACTGTTTTTT. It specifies CSARDRGLREKLFF.

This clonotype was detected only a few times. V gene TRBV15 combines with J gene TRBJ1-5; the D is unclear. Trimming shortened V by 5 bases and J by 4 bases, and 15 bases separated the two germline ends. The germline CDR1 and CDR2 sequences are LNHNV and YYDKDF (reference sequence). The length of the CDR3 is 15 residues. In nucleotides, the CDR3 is TGTGCCACCAGCCCAGTAGTCCTCGAGAATCAGCCCCAGCATTTT. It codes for CATSPVVLENQPQHF. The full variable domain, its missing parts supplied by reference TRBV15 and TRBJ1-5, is DAMVIQNPRYQVTQFGKPVTLSCSQTLNHNVMYWYQQKSSQAPKLLFHYYDKDFNNEADTPDNFQSRRPNTSFCFLDIRSPGLGDTAMYLCATSPVVLENQPQHFGDGTRLSIL.

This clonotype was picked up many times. The CDR3 DNA is TGTGCCAGCAGCCAGGACCCGAAAGGGCAAGAGACCCAGTACTTC. It yields the protein CASSQDPKGQETQYF. The V call is TRBV3-1, the J call TRBJ2-5; D is ambiguous. The length of the CDR3 is 15 residues. Trimming left V 3 bases short and J 2 bases short, with 13 bases between. The germline V gene has CDR1 LGHDT and CDR2 YNNKEL (reference sequence).

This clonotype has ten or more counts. In DNA, the CDR3 is TGTGCCAGCAGCCTTCGGCAGGGGGGCAATCAGCCCCAGCATTTT. This sequence encodes CASSLRQGGNQPQHF. V gene TRBV12-3 or TRBV12-4 combines with J gene TRBJ1-5; 7 bases map to TRBD1. The CDR3 is 15 residues long. Losses at the gene ends were 6 bases for V and 2 bases for J; bases not matched to a gene: 7.

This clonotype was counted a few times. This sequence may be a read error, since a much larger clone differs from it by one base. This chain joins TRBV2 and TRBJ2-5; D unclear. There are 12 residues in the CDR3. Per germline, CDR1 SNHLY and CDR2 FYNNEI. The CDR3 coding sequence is TGTACCAGCAGTCAGGTCGCCGGAACCCAGTACTTC. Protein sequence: CTSSQVAGTQYF.

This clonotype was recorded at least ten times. As DNA, the CDR3 is TGCGCCAGCAGCTTGGAGGCGACGGGTCGGGAAGCTTTCTTT. Translating it yields CASSLEATGREAFF. The V call is TRBV5-1, the J call TRBJ1-1; D call uncertain. The CDR3 length is 14 residues. Trimming removed 0 bases from V and 8 bases from J, with 14 bases in between. Per the germline V gene, CDR1 is SGHRS and CDR2 is YFSETQ.